Presented here are 5 T cell receptor beta chains from one specimen sequenced in a study of control samples from healthy donors and cancer patients. Measured with immunoSEQ multiplex PCR; TCRdb has only the in-frame clones, and not every one. The sample records about 110,000 clones, 85% to 90% being singletons. Sequenced material: PBMCs. The receptors originated from a woman in her fifties or sixties with lung cancer.

The CDR3 region is CASSYTQPQHF. CDR3 bases: TGTGCCAGCAGTTATACCCAGCCCCAGCATTTT. The chain links TRBV6-5 to TRBJ1-5; D not certain. The CDR3 covers 11 residues. CDR1 and CDR2 (germline): MNHEY, SVGAGI. V dropped 3 bases and J dropped 7 bases, with 4 bases sitting between them.

This clone came up once. The chain is built from TRBV3-1 (or the pseudogene TRBV3-2) and TRBJ1-2, with TRBD1 matching 8 bases. V was pared by 6 bases and J by 8 bases, with 8 bases of the junction left unmatched. Germline CDR1 reads LGHDT; CDR2 reads YNNKEL (reference sequence). This CDR3 spans 13 amino acids. This chain's CDR3 is CASRNQGAEGYTF. CDR3 coding DNA: TGTGCCAGCAGAAATCAGGGGGCGGAGGGCTACACCTTC.

This CDR3 is CASSFAGFNTEAFF. The CDR3, as DNA: TGTGCCAGCAGCTTCGCTGGGTTCAACACTGAAGCTTTCTTT. The J gene is TRBJ1-1, the V gene TRBV7-9, with D hard to call. This CDR3 region has 14 residues. Between the trimmed V and J ends, which lost 3 bases and 2 bases, there was a span of 10 bases. Germline CDR1 reads SEHNR; CDR2 reads FQNEAQ (reference sequence).

This chain links TRBV5-1 with TRBJ1-2, with D perhaps TRBD1 (5 bases). The germline gives CDR1 SGHRS, CDR2 YFSETQ. Trimming took 0 bases from V and 2 from J, leaving 5 bases between them. The length of the CDR3 is 13 residues. The CDR3 DNA is TGCGCCAGCAGCTTGGAGGGGAACTATGGCTACACCTTC. It is translated as CASSLEGNYGYTF.

A single count supports this clone. This rearrangement joins TRBV6-5 to TRBJ2-7; tentative D call: TRBD1 (5 bases). The CDR3 is 14 residues long. Trimming left V 4 bases short and J 4 bases short, with 14 bases between. Germline-derived CDR1 and CDR2 are MNHEY and SVGAGI. CDR3 DNA sequence: TGTGCCAGCAGTTCCCCGACAGAGACTTACGAGCAGTACTTC. This sequence encodes CASSSPTETYEQYF.